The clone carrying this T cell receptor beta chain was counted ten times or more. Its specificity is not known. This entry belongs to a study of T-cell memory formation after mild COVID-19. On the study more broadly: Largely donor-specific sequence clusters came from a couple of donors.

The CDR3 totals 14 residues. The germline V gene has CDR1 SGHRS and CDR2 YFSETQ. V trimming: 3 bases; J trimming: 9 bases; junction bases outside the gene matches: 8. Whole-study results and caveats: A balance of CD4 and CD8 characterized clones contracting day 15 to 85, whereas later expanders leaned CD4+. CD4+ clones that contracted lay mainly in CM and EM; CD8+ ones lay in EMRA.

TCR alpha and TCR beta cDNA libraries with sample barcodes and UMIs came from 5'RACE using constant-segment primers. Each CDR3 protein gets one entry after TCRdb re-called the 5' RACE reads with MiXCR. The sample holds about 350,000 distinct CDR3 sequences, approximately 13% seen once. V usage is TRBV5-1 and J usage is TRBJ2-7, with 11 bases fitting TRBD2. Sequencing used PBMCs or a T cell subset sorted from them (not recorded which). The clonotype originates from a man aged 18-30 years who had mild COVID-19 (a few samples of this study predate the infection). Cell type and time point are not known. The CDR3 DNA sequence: TGCGCCAGCAGCTCTAGCGGGGGGCTTTCCGTGCAGTACTTC. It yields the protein CASSSSGGLSVQYF. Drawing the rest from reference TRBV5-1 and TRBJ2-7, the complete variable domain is KAGVTQTPRYLIKTRGQQVTLSCSPISGHRSVSWYQQTPGQGLQFLFEYFSETQRNKGNFPGRFSGRQFSNSRSEMNVSTLELGDSALYLCASSSSGGLSVQYFGPGTRLTVT.